Presented here are 17 T cell receptor beta chains from one specimen sequenced in a study of cytomegalovirus exposure and HLA in healthy donors. PCR involved 60 Vbeta and 13 Jbeta primers. Sequenced by immunoSEQ multiplex PCR; TCRdb stores in-frame clones only, minus some. The sample holds around 130,000 clones, roughly two thirds seen once. Sequences were obtained from PBMCs. The receptor source for this set is a young man in good health and CMV-seropositive.

The chain links TRBV10-2 to TRBJ1-5; D possibly corresponds to TRBD1 (5 bases). The germline V gene has CDR1 WSHSY and CDR2 SAAADI. This CDR3 spans 15 amino acids. V lost 2 bases to trimming and J lost 1 base, with 9 bases between them. The CDR3 bases are TGCGCCAGCAGTGAGATCGGGGGAAGCAATCAGCCCCAGCATTTT. It specifies CASSEIGGSNQPQHF.

The chain links TRBV27 to TRBJ2-5, with 9 bases aligning to TRBD1. The V gene's germline CDR1 is MNHEY and CDR2 SMNVEV (reference sequence). J lost 6 bases, V lost 8 bases, and 13 bases had no gene match. CDR3 size: 15 residues. CDR3 sequence (DNA): TGTGCCAGCTCCCCCGTAGGGACAGGGATTCAGACCCAGTACTTC. Amino acids: CASSPVGTGIQTQYF.

This clone was recorded a few times. The CDR3, as DNA: TGCGCCAGCAGCAATGACAGGGGGCTTGCTAATGAAAAACTGTTTTTT. Its translation: CASSNDRGLANEKLFF. J is TRBJ1-4 and V is TRBV5-1; TRBD1 matches 10 bases. The V gene's germline CDR1 is SGHRS and CDR2 YFSETQ. With V trimmed by 4 bases and J by 3 bases, 6 bases remained unmatched. The CDR3 runs to 16 residues.

This clone was picked up a small number of times. V and J are TRBV5-1 and TRBJ1-1; tentative D call: TRBD1 (6 bases). Trimming cost V 5 bases and J 1 base, with 15 bases left between them. CDR1 SGHRS and CDR2 YFSETQ come from the germline V gene. This CDR3 has 15 amino acids. As DNA, the CDR3 is TGCGCCAGCAGGGCCCGGGACATCACGAACACTGAAGCTTTCTTT. This translates into CASRARDITNTEAFF.

This clone appeared a single time. V is TRBV2 and J is TRBJ2-7, with 13 bases matching TRBD2. Germline V lookup: CDR1 SNHLY, CDR2 FYNNEI. The trim removed 3 bases at V and 2 bases at J, leaving 13 bases unmatched. The CDR3 has 19 amino acids. DNA of the CDR3: TGTGCCAGCAGTGAGGGACTAGCGGGGATGGCTGGGATAGCCTACGAGCAGTACTTC. Its translation: CASSEGLAGMAGIAYEQYF.

The chain recombines TRBV6-5 with TRBJ1-2, with TRBD1 matching over 11 bases. V shed 10 bases and J 4 bases; nucleotides not matched to a gene: 8. This CDR3 has 14 amino acids. CDR1 MNHEY and CDR2 SVGAGI come from the germline V gene. CDR3: CAIGRDRGFYGYTF. CDR3 in DNA: TGTGCCATCGGCCGGGACAGGGGGTTCTATGGCTACACCTTC.

This CDR3 is CSVQGDRDQPQHF. The CDR3 DNA reads TGCAGCGTTCAGGGGGATAGGGATCAGCCCCAGCATTTT. The V gene is TRBV29-1, the J gene TRBJ1-5; 7 positions match TRBD1. The CDR3 consists of 13 residues. J gave up 5 bases and V 5 bases, and 6 bases lay outside the gene matches. Germline V gives CDR1 SQVTM, CDR2 ANQGSEA.

The chain employs TRBV5-1 and TRBJ1-1; D remains ambiguous. V shed 4 bases and J shed 0 bases, with 13 bases lying between them. CDR3 length: 15 residues. The germline V gene encodes CDR1 SGHRS and CDR2 YFSETQ. CDR3 residues: CASSPEEGMNTEAFF. CDR3 DNA: TGCGCCAGCAGCCCCGAGGAGGGTATGAACACTGAAGCTTTCTTT.

This clone came up a few times. The chain couples TRBV5-6 to TRBJ1-4; D is perhaps TRBD1 (6 bases). The CDR3 extends over 14 amino acids. Per the germline V gene, CDR1 is SGHDT and CDR2 is YYEEEE. Trimming stripped 5 bases from V and 7 bases from J, with 15 bases between. The CDR3 DNA follows: TGTGCCAGCAGGAAAAGGGGGGGCACTGAAAAACTGTTTTTT. Translation gives CASRKRGGTEKLFF.

Written as DNA, the CDR3 is TGTGCCAGCAGACACTCCCGACTAGCGGGAGTCACTGAGCAGTTCTTC. Translating it yields CASRHSRLAGVTEQFF. V gene TRBV7-2 combines with J gene TRBJ2-1; 12 bases are a match to TRBD2. This CDR3 comprises 16 residues. V lost 6 bases to trimming and J lost 9 bases; unmatched junction nucleotides: 12. Germline CDR1 is SGHTA and CDR2 is FQGNSA.

The rearrangement uses TRBV5-1 and TRBJ1-1; 9 bases are shared with TRBD1. This CDR3 comprises 14 residues. In germline, CDR1 is SGHRS, CDR2 YFSETQ. The V gene end was trimmed by 4 bases and the J gene end by 5 bases; junction bases not matched to a gene: 6. The CDR3 reads CASSQGQGVTEAFF. The CDR3 region has the DNA TGCGCCAGCAGCCAGGGACAGGGAGTGACTGAAGCTTTCTTT.

This chain links TRBV29-1 with TRBJ2-5; 10 bases fit TRBD2. Judging by the DNA end, TRBJ2-7 fits better; the J call may be wrong. Germline values: CDR1 SQVTM, CDR2 ANQGSEA. CDR3 length equals 18 residues. CDR3 loop: CSVEQGVASGSYSYEQYF. The CDR3 DNA is TGCAGCGTTGAACAGGGGGTGGCTAGCGGGAGTTACTCCTACGAGCAGTACTTC.

This rearrangement joins TRBV28 to TRBJ1-1; possible D gene TRBD1, 6 bases. This CDR3 spans 14 amino acids. Germline values: CDR1 MDHEN, CDR2 SYDVKM. The V and J ends lost 3 bases and 5 bases respectively, with 13 bases between them. DNA for the CDR3: TGTGCCAGCAGTTTCATTAGGGGGGGGACTGAAGCTTTCTTT. Translated, it gives CASSFIRGGTEAFF. Supplemented by reference TRBV28 and TRBJ1-1, the full variable domain reads DVKVTQSSRYLVKRTGEKVFLECVQDMDHENMFWYRQDPGLGLRLIYFSYDVKMKEKGDIPEGYSVSREKKERFSLILESASTNQTSMYLCASSFIRGGTEAFFGQGTRLTVV.

The V and J genes are TRBV6-5 and TRBJ1-2; no clear D gene. This CDR3 has 12 residues. The V and J ends lost 5 bases and 3 bases respectively, with 7 bases between them. Germline V gene data show CDR1 as MNHEY and CDR2 as SVGAGI. CDR3 nucleotide sequence: TGTGCCAGCAGTCAGCGATACTATGGCTACACCTTC. Its protein is CASSQRYYGYTF.

The rearrangement links TRBV6-6 to TRBJ1-3; TRBD1 might be the D (5 bases). The CDR3 has 15 amino acids. The V and J ends lost 6 bases and 0 bases respectively, with 12 bases between them. Germline assignment: CDR1 MNHNY and CDR2 SVGAGI (reference sequence). The CDR3 nucleotides are TGTGCCAGCAGAGACGGGGGTTACTCTGGAAACACCATATATTTT. This codes for CASRDGGYSGNTIYF.

This chain connects TRBV6-5 to TRBJ2-7, with D uncertain. The CDR3 sequence is 12 residues long. V lost 7 bases, J lost 1 base, and 8 bases lay in between. The germline gives CDR1 MNHEY, CDR2 SVGAGI. DNA of the CDR3: TGTGCCAGCACGGCAGGATCCTACGAGCAGTACTTC. Protein: CASTAGSYEQYF.

This clone occurred once. CDR3 residues: CASSDAGAGTDTQYF. The CDR3 DNA reads TGTGCCAGCAGTGATGCAGGGGCGGGCACAGATACGCAGTATTTT. This chain connects TRBV2 to TRBJ2-3, with a tentative D call TRBD1 (6 bases). Per the germline V gene, CDR1 is SNHLY and CDR2 is FYNNEI. With 3 bases removed from V and 1 base from J, the gap between germline ends came to 11 bases. There are 15 residues in the CDR3.